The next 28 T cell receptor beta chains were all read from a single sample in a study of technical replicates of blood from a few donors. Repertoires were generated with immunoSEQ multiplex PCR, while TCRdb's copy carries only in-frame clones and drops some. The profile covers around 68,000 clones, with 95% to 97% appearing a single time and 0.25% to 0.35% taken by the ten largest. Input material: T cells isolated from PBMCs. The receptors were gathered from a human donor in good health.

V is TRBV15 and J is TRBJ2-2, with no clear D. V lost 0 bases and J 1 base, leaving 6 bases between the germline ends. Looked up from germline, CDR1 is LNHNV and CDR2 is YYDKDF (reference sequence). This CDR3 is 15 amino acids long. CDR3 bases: TGTGCCACCAGCAGAGATCTTAGGAACACCGGGGAGCTGTTTTTT. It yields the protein CATSRDLRNTGELFF.

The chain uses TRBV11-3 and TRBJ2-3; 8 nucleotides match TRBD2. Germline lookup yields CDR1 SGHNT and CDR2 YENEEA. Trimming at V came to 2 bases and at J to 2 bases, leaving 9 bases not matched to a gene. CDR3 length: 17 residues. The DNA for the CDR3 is TGTGCCAGCAGCTTAACGCTTCTAGCGGGTCTCACAGATACGCAGTATTTT. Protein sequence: CASSLTLLAGLTDTQYF.

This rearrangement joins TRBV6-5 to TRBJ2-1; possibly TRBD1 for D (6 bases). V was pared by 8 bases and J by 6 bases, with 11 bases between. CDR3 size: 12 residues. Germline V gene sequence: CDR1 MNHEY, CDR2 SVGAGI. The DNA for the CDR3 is TGTGCCAGCTCAAGGGGGAGCAATGAGCAGTTCTTC. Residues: CASSRGSNEQFF.

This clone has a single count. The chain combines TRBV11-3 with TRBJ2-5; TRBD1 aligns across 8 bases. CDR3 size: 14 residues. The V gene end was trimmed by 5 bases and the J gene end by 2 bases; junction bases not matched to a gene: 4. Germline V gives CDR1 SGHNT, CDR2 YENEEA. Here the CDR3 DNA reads TGTGCCAGCAGCACAGGGGGGTATCAAGAGACCCAGTACTTC. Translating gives CASSTGGYQETQYF.

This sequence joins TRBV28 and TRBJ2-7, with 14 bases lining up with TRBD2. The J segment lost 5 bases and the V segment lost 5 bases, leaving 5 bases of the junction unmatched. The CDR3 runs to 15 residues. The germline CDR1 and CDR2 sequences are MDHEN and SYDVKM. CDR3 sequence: CASSPPGLAGDEQYF. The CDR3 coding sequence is TGTGCCAGCAGTCCACCGGGACTAGCGGGAGACGAGCAGTACTTC.

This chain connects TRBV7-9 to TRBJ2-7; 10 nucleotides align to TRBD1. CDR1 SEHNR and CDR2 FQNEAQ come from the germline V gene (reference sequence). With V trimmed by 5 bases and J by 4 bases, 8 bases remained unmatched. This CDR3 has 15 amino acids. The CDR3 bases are TGTGCCAGCAGCCCGAGGGACAGGGGAAGGTACGAGCAGTACTTC. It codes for CASSPRDRGRYEQYF.

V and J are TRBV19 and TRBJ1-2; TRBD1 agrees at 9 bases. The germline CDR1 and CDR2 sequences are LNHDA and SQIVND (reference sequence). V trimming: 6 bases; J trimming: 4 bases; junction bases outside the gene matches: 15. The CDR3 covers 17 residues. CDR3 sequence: CASSPSKRTGALYGYTF. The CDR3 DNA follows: TGTGCCAGTAGCCCCTCCAAGAGGACAGGGGCTCTCTATGGCTACACCTTC.

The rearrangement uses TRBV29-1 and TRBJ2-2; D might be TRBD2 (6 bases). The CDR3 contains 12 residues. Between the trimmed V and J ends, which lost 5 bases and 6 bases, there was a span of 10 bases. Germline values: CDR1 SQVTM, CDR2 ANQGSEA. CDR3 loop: CSVFGTPGELFF. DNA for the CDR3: TGCAGCGTTTTCGGGACTCCCGGGGAGCTGTTTTTT.

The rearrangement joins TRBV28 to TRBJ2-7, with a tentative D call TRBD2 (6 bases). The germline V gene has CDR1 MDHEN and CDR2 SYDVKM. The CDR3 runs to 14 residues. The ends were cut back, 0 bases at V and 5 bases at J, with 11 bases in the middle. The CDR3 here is CASSLWVGGNEQYF. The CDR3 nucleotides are TGTGCCAGCAGTTTATGGGTAGGAGGGAACGAGCAGTACTTC.

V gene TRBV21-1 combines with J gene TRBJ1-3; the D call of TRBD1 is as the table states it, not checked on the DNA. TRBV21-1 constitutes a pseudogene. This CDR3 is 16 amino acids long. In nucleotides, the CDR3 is TGTGCCAGCAGCAACCCGGGACACCATTCTGGAAACACCATATATTTT. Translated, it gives CASSNPGHHSGNTIYF.

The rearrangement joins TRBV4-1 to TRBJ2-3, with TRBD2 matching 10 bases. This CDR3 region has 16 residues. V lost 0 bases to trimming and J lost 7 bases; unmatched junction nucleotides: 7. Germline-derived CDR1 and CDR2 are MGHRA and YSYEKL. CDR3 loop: CASSQDRLAGANTQYF. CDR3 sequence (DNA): TGCGCCAGCAGCCAAGATAGGCTAGCGGGGGCGAATACGCAGTATTTT.

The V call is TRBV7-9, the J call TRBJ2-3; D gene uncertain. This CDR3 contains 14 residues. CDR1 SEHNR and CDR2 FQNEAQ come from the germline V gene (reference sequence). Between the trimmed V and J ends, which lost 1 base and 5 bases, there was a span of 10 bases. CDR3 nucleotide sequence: TGTGCCAGCAGCTTAGGTGGGCCCATAGATACGCAGTATTTT. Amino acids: CASSLGGPIDTQYF.

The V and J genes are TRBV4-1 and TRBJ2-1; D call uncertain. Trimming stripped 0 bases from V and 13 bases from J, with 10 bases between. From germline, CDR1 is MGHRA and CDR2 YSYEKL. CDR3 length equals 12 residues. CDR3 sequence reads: CASSQDIAQQFF. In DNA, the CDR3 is TGCGCCAGCAGCCAAGATATCGCGCAACAGTTCTTC.

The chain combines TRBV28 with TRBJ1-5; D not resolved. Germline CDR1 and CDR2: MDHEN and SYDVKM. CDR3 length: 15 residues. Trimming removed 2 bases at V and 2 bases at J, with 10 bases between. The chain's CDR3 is CASSLQLEGNQPQHF. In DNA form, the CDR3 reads TGTGCCAGCAGTTTACAATTGGAGGGCAATCAGCCCCAGCATTTT.

CDR3 DNA sequence: TGTGCCAGCAGCTACCCCTTGGCCTCTGGGGCCAACGTCCTGACTTTC. Translating it yields CASSYPLASGANVLTF. The genes are TRBV11-1 and TRBJ2-6, with D hard to call. V lost 4 bases and J lost 0, with 10 bases in between. CDR3 length: 16 residues. In germline, CDR1 is SGHAT, CDR2 FQDESV (reference sequence).

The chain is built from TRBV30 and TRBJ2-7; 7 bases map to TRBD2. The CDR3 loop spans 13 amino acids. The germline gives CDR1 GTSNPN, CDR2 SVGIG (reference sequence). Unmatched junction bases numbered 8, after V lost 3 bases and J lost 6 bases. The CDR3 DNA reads TGTGCCTGGAGCAGCGCGGGAGTGGGCGAGCAGTACTTC. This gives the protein CAWSSAGVGEQYF.

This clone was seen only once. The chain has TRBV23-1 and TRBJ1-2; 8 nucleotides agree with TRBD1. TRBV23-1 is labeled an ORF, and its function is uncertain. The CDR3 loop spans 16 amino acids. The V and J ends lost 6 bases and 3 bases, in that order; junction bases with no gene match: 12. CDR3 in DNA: TGCGCCAGCAGCTATCAGGGGGCACACGGGTACTATGGCTACACCTTC. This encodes CASSYQGAHGYYGYTF.

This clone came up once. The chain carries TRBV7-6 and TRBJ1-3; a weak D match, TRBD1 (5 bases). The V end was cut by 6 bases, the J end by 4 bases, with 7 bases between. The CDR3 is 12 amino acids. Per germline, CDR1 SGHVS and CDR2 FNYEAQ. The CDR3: CASRGPGNTIYF. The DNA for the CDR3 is TGTGCCAGCAGGGGGCCCGGAAACACCATATATTTT.

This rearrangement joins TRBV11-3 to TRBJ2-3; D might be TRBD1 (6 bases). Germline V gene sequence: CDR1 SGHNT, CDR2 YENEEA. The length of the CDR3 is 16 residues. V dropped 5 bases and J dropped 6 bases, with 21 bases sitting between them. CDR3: CASSLTTGTRGDTQYF. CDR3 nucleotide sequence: TGTGCCAGCAGCCTGACTACAGGAACGAGGGGGGATACGCAGTATTTT.

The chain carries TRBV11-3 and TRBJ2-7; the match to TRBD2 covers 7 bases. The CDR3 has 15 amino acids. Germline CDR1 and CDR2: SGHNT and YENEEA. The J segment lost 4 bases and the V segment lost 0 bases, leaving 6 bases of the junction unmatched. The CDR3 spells CASSLDASGLYEQYF. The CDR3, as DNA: TGTGCCAGCAGCTTAGACGCTAGCGGACTATACGAGCAGTACTTC.

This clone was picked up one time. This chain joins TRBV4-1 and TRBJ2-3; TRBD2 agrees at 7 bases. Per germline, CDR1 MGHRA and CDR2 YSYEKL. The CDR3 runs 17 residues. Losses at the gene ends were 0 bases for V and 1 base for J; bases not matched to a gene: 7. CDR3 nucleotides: TGCGCCAGCAGCCAAGATGGCAGGGACTACCGCACAGATACGCAGTATTTT. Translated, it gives CASSQDGRDYRTDTQYF.

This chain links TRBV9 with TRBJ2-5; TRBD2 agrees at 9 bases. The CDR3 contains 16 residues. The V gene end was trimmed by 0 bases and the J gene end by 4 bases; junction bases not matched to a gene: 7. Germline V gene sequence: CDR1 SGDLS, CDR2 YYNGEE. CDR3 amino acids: CASSVESGRIGETQYF. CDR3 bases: TGTGCCAGCAGCGTAGAAAGCGGGAGGATCGGAGAGACCCAGTACTTC.

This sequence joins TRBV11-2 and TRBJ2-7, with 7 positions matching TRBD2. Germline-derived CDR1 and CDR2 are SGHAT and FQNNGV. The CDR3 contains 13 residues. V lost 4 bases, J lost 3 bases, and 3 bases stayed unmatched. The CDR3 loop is CASSWSGIYEQYF. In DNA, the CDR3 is TGTGCCAGCAGCTGGAGCGGGATCTACGAGCAGTACTTC.

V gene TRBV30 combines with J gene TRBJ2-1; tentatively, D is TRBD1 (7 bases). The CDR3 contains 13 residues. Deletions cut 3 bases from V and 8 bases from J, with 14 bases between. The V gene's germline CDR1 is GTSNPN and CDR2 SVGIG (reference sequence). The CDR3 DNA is TGTGCCTGGAGAATTCGCGGGACAGATGAGCAGTTCTTC. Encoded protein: CAWRIRGTDEQFF.

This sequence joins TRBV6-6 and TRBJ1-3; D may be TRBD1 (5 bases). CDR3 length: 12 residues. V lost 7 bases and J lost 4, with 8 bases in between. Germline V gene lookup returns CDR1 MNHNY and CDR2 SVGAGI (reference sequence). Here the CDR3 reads CASTGDGNTIYF. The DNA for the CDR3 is TGTGCCAGCACGGGGGACGGAAACACCATATATTTT.

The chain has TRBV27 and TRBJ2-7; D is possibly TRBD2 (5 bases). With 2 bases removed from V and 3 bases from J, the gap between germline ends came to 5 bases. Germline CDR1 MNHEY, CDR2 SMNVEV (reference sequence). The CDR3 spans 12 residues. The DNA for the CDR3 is TGTGCCAGCAGTTTAGAGGGCTACGAGCAGTACTTC. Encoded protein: CASSLEGYEQYF.

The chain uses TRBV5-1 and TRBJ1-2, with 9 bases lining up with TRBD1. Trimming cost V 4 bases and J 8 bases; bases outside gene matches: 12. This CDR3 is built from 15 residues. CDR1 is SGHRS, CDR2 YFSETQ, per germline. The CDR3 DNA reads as TGCGCCAGCAGCGTCCGGGACAGGGTCGGAGAAGGCTACACCTTC. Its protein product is CASSVRDRVGEGYTF.

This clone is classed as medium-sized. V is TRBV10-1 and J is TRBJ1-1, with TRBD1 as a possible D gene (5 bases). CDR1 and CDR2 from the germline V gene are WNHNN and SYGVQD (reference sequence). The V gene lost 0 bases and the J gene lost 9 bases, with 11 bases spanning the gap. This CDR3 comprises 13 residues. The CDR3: CASSESGGVKAFF. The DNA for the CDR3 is TGCGCCAGCAGTGAGTCAGGAGGGGTCAAAGCTTTCTTT.